A selection of T cell receptor beta chains follows, all from one sample in a study of technical replicates of blood from a handful of donors. TCRdb keeps only in-frame clones here, not all; method: immunoSEQ multiplex PCR. Of about 86,000 clones listed, nearly 96% are singletons. What was sequenced was T cells isolated from PBMCs. These receptors all stem from a human donor in good health. Each CDR3 is given with its conserved first and last residue. The order of the fields is clone size, V gene, D gene, J gene, CDR3 protein, CDR3 DNA. The D gene is left open where the match is weak. Size is stated for part of the rows, as once, few or many counts, or as a class when the clone is expanded.

size: NA
V: TRBV11-3
D: NA
J: TRBJ2-1
CDR3: CASSFHAATEQFF
DNA: TGTGCCAGCAGTTTTCACGCAGCGACTGAGCAGTTCTTC

size: once
V: TRBV18
D: NA
J: TRBJ1-5
CDR3: CASSQSRGEGQPQHF
DNA: TGTGCCAGCTCACAGTCAAGGGGGGAGGGTCAGCCCCAGCATTTT

size: NA
V: TRBV7-9
D: NA
J: TRBJ2-7
CDR3: CASSPDTQVPYEQYF
DNA: TGTGCCAGCAGCCCGGACACCCAAGTTCCCTACGAGCAGTACTTC

size: NA
V: TRBV25-1
D: TRBD2
J: TRBJ2-2
CDR3: CASSEGLAEVGELFF
DNA: TGTGCCAGCAGTGAGGGGCTAGCGGAGGTCGGGGAGCTGTTTTTT

size: NA
V: TRBV6-1
D: NA
J: TRBJ2-7
CDR3: CASSVADSSYEQYF
DNA: TGTGCCAGCAGTGTGGCGGACAGCTCCTACGAGCAGTACTTC

size: NA
V: TRBV20-1
D: TRBD1
J: TRBJ2-1
CDR3: CSAGQGARPFF
DNA: TGCAGTGCTGGACAGGGGGCTCGGCCGTTCTTC

size: NA
V: TRBV10-3
D: NA
J: TRBJ2-4
CDR3: CAISGGYAGKNIQYF
DNA: TGTGCCATCAGTGGAGGGTACGCTGGCAAAAACATTCAGTACTTC

size: NA
V: TRBV5-1
D: NA
J: TRBJ2-1
CDR3: CASSFPLSGEKRRSYNEQFF
DNA: TGCGCCAGCAGCTTTCCGTTGTCGGGGGAGAAGAGGCGCTCCTACAATGAGCAGTTCTTC

size: NA
V: TRBV27
D: NA
J: TRBJ1-1
CDR3: CASRPGELNTEAFF
DNA: TGTGCCAGCAGGCCTGGGGAGCTGAACACTGAAGCTTTCTTT

size: NA
V: TRBV14
D: TRBD2
J: TRBJ2-3
CDR3: CASSLLGTSGSTADTQYF
DNA: TGTGCCAGCAGCCTCTTGGGGACTAGCGGGAGTACGGCAGATACGCAGTATTTT

size: NA
V: TRBV5-1
D: TRBD2
J: TRBJ2-7
CDR3: CASRTTSGRASYEQYF
DNA: TGCGCCAGCAGAACAACTAGCGGGAGGGCCTCCTACGAGCAGTACTTC

size: NA
V: TRBV21-1
D: NA
J: TRBJ1-2
CDR3: CASSKVTGYGYTF
DNA: TGTGCCAGCAGCAAAGTAACGGGGTATGGCTACACCTTC

size: NA
V: TRBV5-1
D: NA
J: TRBJ1-3
CDR3: CASSLESGNTIYF
DNA: TGCGCCAGCAGTTTAGAATCTGGAAACACCATATATTTT

size: NA
V: TRBV6-5
D: TRBD2
J: TRBJ2-7
CDR3: CASKQPTSGSNEQYF
DNA: TGTGCCAGCAAACAACCGACTAGCGGGAGCAACGAGCAGTACTTC

size: NA
V: TRBV19
D: NA
J: TRBJ1-1
CDR3: CASSAPKAVGGAFF
DNA: TGTGCCAGTAGTGCCCCCAAAGCGGTAGGAGGCGCTTTCTTT

size: NA
V: TRBV9
D: TRBD2
J: TRBJ2-1
CDR3: CASSTPSGGYNEQFF
DNA: TGTGCCAGCAGCACCCCTAGCGGGGGCTACAATGAGCAGTTCTTC